The rows below give T cell receptor beta chains drawn from one sample of a study of PD-1 blockade in classical Hodgkin lymphoma. Some clones are missing from TCRdb's copy, which holds only in-frame ones; the method was immunoSEQ multiplex PCR. Here the sample spans over 20,000 clones, roughly 84% being singletons. This material consisted of CD4+ T cells from blood, taken at baseline. Receptors were obtained from a human donor with classical Hodgkin lymphoma. Both conserved end residues are part of each CDR3. Each record gives: V gene, D gene, clone size, J gene, CDR3 protein, CDR3 DNA. A D gene is named only where the DNA matches it firmly. The size entry is marked missing in some rows and otherwise reads once, few, many or a size class.

v_gene: TRBV7-9; d_gene: TRBD1; abundance: large; j_gene: TRBJ1-4; CDR3aa: CASSVRGSNEKLFF; CDR3nt: TGTGCCAGCAGCGTCAGGGGGTCTAATGAAAAACTGTTTTTT
v_gene: TRBV28; d_gene: -; abundance: -; j_gene: TRBJ1-6; CDR3aa: CASHQQDNSPLHF; CDR3nt: TGTGCCAGCCACCAGCAAGATAATTCACCCCTCCACTTT
v_gene: TRBV9; d_gene: TRBD2; abundance: -; j_gene: TRBJ2-5; CDR3aa: CASSVRGGQETQYF; CDR3nt: TGTGCCAGCAGCGTGCGGGGGGGGCAAGAGACCCAGTACTTC
v_gene: TRBV6-6; d_gene: -; abundance: few; j_gene: TRBJ1-5; CDR3aa: CASSHWGHSNQPQHF; CDR3nt: TGTGCCAGCAGCCATTGGGGCCACAGCAATCAGCCCCAGCATTTT
v_gene: TRBV5-8; d_gene: -; abundance: -; j_gene: TRBJ2-2; CDR3aa: CASSRWWSSTGELFF; CDR3nt: TGTGCCAGCAGCCGTTGGTGGTCTAGCACCGGGGAGCTGTTTTTT
v_gene: TRBV28; d_gene: TRBD2; abundance: -; j_gene: TRBJ2-3; CDR3aa: CASSITPRLARTDTQYF; CDR3nt: TGTGCCAGCAGTATCACCCCCCGACTAGCGCGTACAGATACGCAGTATTTT
v_gene: TRBV10-3; d_gene: -; abundance: -; j_gene: TRBJ2-5; CDR3aa: CAISLQGETQYF; CDR3nt: TGTGCCATCAGCCTACAGGGTGAGACCCAGTACTTC
v_gene: TRBV9; d_gene: -; abundance: -; j_gene: TRBJ1-4; CDR3aa: CASSPGFESGGEKLFF; CDR3nt: TGTGCCAGCAGCCCGGGGTTTGAATCTGGGGGTGAAAAACTGTTTTTT
v_gene: TRBV6-1; d_gene: -; abundance: -; j_gene: TRBJ2-3; CDR3aa: CASSDPWGGAADTQYF; CDR3nt: TGTGCCAGCAGTGATCCCTGGGGGGGGGCGGCAGATACGCAGTATTTT
v_gene: TRBV12-5; d_gene: -; abundance: -; j_gene: TRBJ1-1; CDR3aa: CASGSGQFSEAFF; CDR3nt: TGTGCTAGTGGCTCCGGACAGTTTTCGGAAGCTTTCTTT
v_gene: TRBV2; d_gene: -; abundance: -; j_gene: TRBJ2-5; CDR3aa: CASRGRRGQETQYF; CDR3nt: TGTGCCAGCAGGGGGCGGCGGGGTCAAGAGACCCAGTACTTC
v_gene: TRBV10-3; d_gene: TRBD2; abundance: -; j_gene: TRBJ2-5; CDR3aa: CAISEPTSGGEETQYF; CDR3nt: TGTGCCATCAGTGAGCCGACTAGCGGGGGAGAAGAGACCCAGTACTTC
v_gene: TRBV6-5; d_gene: -; abundance: -; j_gene: TRBJ1-5; CDR3aa: CASSYSAGWRTQHF; CDR3nt: TGTGCCAGCAGTTACTCAGCAGGTTGGAGGACCCAGCATTTT
v_gene: TRBV6-4; d_gene: -; abundance: -; j_gene: TRBJ1-1; CDR3aa: CASSDSWGAEAFF; CDR3nt: TGTGCCAGCAGTGACTCATGGGGGGCTGAAGCTTTCTTT
v_gene: TRBV19; d_gene: TRBD1; abundance: once; j_gene: TRBJ2-2; CDR3aa: CASFSGQGAPTGELFF; CDR3nt: TGTGCCAGCTTCTCGGGACAGGGGGCGCCCACCGGGGAGCTGTTTTTT
v_gene: TRBV5-6; d_gene: -; abundance: -; j_gene: TRBJ1-6; CDR3aa: CASRVGARADNSPLHF; CDR3nt: TGTGCCAGCCGGGTGGGGGCCAGGGCGGATAATTCACCCCTCCACTTT
v_gene: TRBV11-2; d_gene: -; abundance: -; j_gene: TRBJ1-3; CDR3aa: CASSLGSSGNTIYF; CDR3nt: TGTGCCAGCAGCTTAGGCAGCTCTGGAAACACCATATATTTT
v_gene: TRBV14; d_gene: -; abundance: -; j_gene: TRBJ1-1; CDR3aa: CASSQMDTEAFF; CDR3nt: TGTGCCAGCAGCCAAATGGACACTGAAGCTTTCTTT
v_gene: TRBV4-2; d_gene: TRBD1; abundance: -; j_gene: TRBJ1-1; CDR3aa: CASSRGQGMNTEAFF; CDR3nt: TGTGCCAGCAGCCGCGGACAGGGGATGAACACTGAAGCTTTCTTT
v_gene: TRBV13; d_gene: -; abundance: once; j_gene: TRBJ1-4; CDR3aa: CASSLLNEKLFF; CDR3nt: TGTGCCAGCAGCTTGCTCAATGAAAAACTGTTTTTT
v_gene: TRBV25-1; d_gene: -; abundance: -; j_gene: TRBJ2-5; CDR3aa: CASSEEPSYQETQYF; CDR3nt: TGTGCCAGCAGTGAAGAACCATCGTACCAGGAGACCCAGTACTTC
v_gene: TRBV7-9; d_gene: TRBD1; abundance: -; j_gene: TRBJ1-1; CDR3aa: CASKTGTGHLEAFF; CDR3nt: TGTGCCAGCAAGACTGGGACAGGGCATCTTGAAGCTTTCTTT
v_gene: TRBV28; d_gene: -; abundance: -; j_gene: TRBJ2-5; CDR3aa: CASSPSGGGGRETQYF; CDR3nt: TGTGCCAGCAGCCCCTCCGGAGGGGGCGGTCGGGAGACCCAGTACTTC
v_gene: TRBV6-5; d_gene: -; abundance: -; j_gene: TRBJ1-1; CDR3aa: CASSYRQGTEAFF; CDR3nt: TGTGCCAGCAGTTATCGTCAAGGGACTGAAGCTTTCTTT
v_gene: TRBV5-1; d_gene: -; abundance: once; j_gene: TRBJ2-5; CDR3aa: CASSLVPGETQYF; CDR3nt: TGCGCCAGCAGCTTGGTACCCGGAGAGACCCAGTACTTC
v_gene: TRBV6-5; d_gene: -; abundance: -; j_gene: TRBJ1-1; CDR3aa: CASSYSKGLGTEAFF; CDR3nt: TGTGCCAGCAGTTACTCGAAGGGATTGGGCACTGAAGCTTTCTTT
v_gene: TRBV5-6; d_gene: -; abundance: -; j_gene: TRBJ1-2; CDR3aa: CASSSGLGKDYGYTF; CDR3nt: TGTGCCAGCAGCTCTGGACTGGGAAAGGACTATGGCTACACCTTC
v_gene: TRBV11-2; d_gene: -; abundance: few; j_gene: TRBJ1-2; CDR3aa: CASSLDPRAGAGYTF; CDR3nt: TGTGCCAGCAGCTTAGATCCGAGAGCGGGGGCTGGCTACACCTTC
v_gene: TRBV6-5; d_gene: -; abundance: -; j_gene: TRBJ1-4; CDR3aa: CASSYGEKLFF; CDR3nt: TGTGCCAGCAGTTACGGTGAAAAACTGTTTTTT
v_gene: TRBV5-1; d_gene: TRBD1; abundance: once; j_gene: TRBJ2-7; CDR3aa: CASSLTGGYEQYF; CDR3nt: TGCGCCAGCAGCTTGACAGGGGGCTACGAGCAGTACTTC
v_gene: TRBV6-1; d_gene: -; abundance: -; j_gene: TRBJ1-4; CDR3aa: CASSERPEKLFF; CDR3nt: TGTGCCAGCAGTGAGCGGCCTGAAAAACTGTTTTTT